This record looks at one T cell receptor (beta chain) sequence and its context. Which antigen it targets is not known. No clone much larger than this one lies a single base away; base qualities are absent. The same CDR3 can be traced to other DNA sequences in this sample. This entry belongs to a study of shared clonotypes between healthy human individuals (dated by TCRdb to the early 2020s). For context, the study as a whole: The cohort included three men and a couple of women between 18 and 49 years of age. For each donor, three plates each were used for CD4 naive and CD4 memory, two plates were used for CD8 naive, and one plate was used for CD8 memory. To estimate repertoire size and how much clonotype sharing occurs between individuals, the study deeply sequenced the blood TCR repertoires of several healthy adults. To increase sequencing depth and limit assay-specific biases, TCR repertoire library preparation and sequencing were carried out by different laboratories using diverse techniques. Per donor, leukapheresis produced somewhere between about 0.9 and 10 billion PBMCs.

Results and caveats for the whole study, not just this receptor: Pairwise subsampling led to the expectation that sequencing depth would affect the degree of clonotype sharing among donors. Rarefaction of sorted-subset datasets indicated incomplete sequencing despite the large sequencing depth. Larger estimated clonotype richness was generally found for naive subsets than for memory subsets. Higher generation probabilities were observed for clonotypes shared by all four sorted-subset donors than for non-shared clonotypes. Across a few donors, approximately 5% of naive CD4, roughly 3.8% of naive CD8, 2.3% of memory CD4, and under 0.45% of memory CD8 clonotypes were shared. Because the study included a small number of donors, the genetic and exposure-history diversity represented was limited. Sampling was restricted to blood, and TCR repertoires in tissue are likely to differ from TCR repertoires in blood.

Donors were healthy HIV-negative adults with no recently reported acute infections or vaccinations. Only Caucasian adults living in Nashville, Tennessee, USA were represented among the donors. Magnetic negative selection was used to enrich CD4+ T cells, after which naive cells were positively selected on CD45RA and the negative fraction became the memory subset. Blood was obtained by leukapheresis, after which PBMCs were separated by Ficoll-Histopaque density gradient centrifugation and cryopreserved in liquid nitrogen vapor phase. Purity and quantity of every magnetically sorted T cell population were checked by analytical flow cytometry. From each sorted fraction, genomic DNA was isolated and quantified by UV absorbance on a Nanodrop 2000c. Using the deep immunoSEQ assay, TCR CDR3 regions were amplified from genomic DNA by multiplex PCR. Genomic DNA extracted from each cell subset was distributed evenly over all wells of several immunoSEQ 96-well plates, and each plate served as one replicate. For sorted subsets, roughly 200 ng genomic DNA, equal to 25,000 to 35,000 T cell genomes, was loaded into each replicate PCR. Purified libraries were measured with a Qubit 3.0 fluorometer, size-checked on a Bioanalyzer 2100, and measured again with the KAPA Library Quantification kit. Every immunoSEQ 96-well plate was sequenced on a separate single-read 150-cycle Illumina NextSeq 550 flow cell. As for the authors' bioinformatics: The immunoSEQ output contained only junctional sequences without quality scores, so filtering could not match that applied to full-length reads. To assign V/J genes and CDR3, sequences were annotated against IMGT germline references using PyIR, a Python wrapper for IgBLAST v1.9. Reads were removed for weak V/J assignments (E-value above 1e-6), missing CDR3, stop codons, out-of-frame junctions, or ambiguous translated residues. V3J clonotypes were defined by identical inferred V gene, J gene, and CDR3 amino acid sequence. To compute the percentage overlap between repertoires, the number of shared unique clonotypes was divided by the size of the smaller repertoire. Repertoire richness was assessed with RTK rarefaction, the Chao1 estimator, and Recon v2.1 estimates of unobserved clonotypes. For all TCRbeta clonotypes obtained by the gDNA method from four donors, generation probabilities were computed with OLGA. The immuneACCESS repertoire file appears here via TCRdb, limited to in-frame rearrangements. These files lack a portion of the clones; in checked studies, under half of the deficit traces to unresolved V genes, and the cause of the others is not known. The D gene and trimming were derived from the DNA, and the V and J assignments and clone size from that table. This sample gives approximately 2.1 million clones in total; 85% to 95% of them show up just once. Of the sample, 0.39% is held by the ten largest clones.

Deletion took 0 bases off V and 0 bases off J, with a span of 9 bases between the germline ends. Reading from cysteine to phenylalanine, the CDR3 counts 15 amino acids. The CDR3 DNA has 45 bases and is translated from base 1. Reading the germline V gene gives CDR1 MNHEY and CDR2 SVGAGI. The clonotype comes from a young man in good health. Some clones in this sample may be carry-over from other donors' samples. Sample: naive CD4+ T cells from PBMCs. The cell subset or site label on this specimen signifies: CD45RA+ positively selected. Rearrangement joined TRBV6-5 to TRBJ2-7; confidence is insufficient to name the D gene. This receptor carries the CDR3 CASSYSAGRSYEQYF. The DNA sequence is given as TGTGCCAGCAGTTACTCGGCAGGTCGCTCCTACGAGCAGTACTTC.